This TCR beta chain derives from a study of cytomegalovirus exposure and HLA in healthy donors. On the study more broadly: According to later analysis, the same platform produced the 110 or so validation and under 750 first-cohort repertoires.

Germline CDR1 and CDR2: MNHEY and SMNVEV (reference sequence). The CDR3 loop spans 13 amino acids. The V end was cut by 4 bases, the J end by 8 bases, with 14 bases between. Profiled with immunoSEQ multiplex PCR; TCRdb holds only in-frame clones, not every one. In the table there are over 120,000 clones, about 94% of which are singletons. A note on this clone: The antigen remains undetermined.

Overall study findings and caveats: According to the study, roughly 160 TCR beta chains were cytomegalovirus-associated.

What was sequenced was PBMCs. The chain has TRBV27 and TRBJ1-2; possible D gene TRBD1, 5 bases. The sequence was collected from a man between 18 and 35 years old in good health and CMV-seropositive. For the CDR3, the DNA is TGTGCCAGCAGTTGGGGCCGGTTGGAGGGCTACACCTTC. It translates to CASSWGRLEGYTF.